This record covers a single T cell receptor (beta chain). No cognate antigen has been identified for it. Base qualities are not provided; no much larger clone lies one nucleotide away. The time point tag for this specimen amounts to: cycle 2 day 1 (C2D1) of nivolumab. Every trial patient had relapsed following autologous stem cell transplantation, and prior brentuximab vedotin exposure was what differed among cohorts A, B and C. The trial cohort included 55 to 60 patients with relapsed/refractory classical Hodgkin lymphoma, and each patient had a best overall response of complete response, partial response or progressive disease. Trial patients were treated with single-agent nivolumab in the multi-cohort phase II CheckMate 205 trial. An independent review committee assessed best overall response by applying the 2007 International Working Group response criteria. PBMCs from the trial were collected at three points: immediately before nivolumab initiation (C1D1), and during therapy at cycle 2 day 1 and cycle 4 day 1. Peripheral blood was collected in 8 mL Vacutainer Cell Preparation Tubes, from which PBMCs were isolated by centrifugation and then cryopreserved.

This record belongs to a study of PD-1 blockade in classical Hodgkin lymphoma (dated by TCRdb to 2018 to 2021). A note on the overall study: Nivolumab dosing was 3 mg/kg intravenously every 2 weeks, continuing until either disease progression or unacceptable toxicity. A peripheral blood immune signature of response to PD-1 blockade in classical Hodgkin lymphoma was defined using TCR beta sequencing and CyTOF. The study at large found these results: Only a single clinical trial cohort was studied, and what caused the repertoire differences, possibly disease activity or prior therapy, remained undefined. Lower diversity was seen in patients whose nivolumab began less than 1 year after ASCT, and these patients were left out of later analyses so that immune reconstitution would not confound the results. Trial patients with a complete response had baseline diversity similar to that of newly diagnosed patients, while partial responders and progressors had significantly lower diversity. CD4+ but not CD8+ TCR diversity rose significantly by C4D1 (p=0.0027 vs p=0.16), most apparent in complete responders (p=0.02). Baseline TCR diversity was reported as lower in newly diagnosed patients than in healthy donors, and lower still in relapsed/refractory patients.

V was cut back by 0 bases and J by 2 bases, leaving a gap of 10 bases between them. The germline V gene (reference sequence) sets CDR1 to LNHNV and CDR2 to YYDKDF. The CDR3, from cysteine to phenylalanine, totals 15 residues. Only CDR3 DNA is held: 45 bases, read in frame from base 1. The Qiagen DNeasy kit was used to extract genomic DNA from unsorted PBMCs and from the negatively selected CD4+ and CD8+ fractions. TCR beta CDR3 regions were amplified by immunoSEQ multiplex PCR using primers annealing to V and J segments. A synthetic immune receptor repertoire was used to minimize amplification bias, and any remaining bias was removed computationally after sequencing. On the authors' methods: Custom Python scripts were used to quantify repertoire diversity as the Shannon entropy index. Unsorted, CD4+ and CD8+ repertoires were examined separately, except in combined analyses, for which CD4+ and CD8+ sequences were merged in silico. A clone counted as expanded when the clone's frequency after treatment rose at least 2-fold relative to C1D1, and clones undetected at baseline were given a pseudocount of 0.5. Clones with 0 or 1 copy at C1D1 were defined as singleton clones, while clones with 2 or more copies were defined as non-singleton clones. By matching protein sequences in sorted samples from the same patient, clones expanded in unsorted samples were annotated as CD4+, CD8+ or unknown. Wilcoxon tests were applied to paired samples to test diversity changes from C1D1 to C4D1. In TCRdb, the immuneACCESS table is reduced to in-frame sequences with V and J assigned. These tables do not hold every clone; where another copy was compared, an unresolved V gene accounts for under half, and the others remain unexplained. V, J and clone size were drawn from that table, and D and trimming were deduced from the DNA. For this sample the table gives tens of thousands of clones, of which just over 85% were detected only once. Clones ranked in the top ten supply 6.5% to 9.5% of the sample.

This sequence originates from a human donor with classical Hodgkin lymphoma. Sequencing used peripheral blood mononuclear cells (PBMCs), obtained before the second cycle of nivolumab. The sequence is built from TRBV15 and TRBJ2-5; the D gene identity is not certain. This receptor carries the CDR3 CATSRDPGVQETQYF. The sequenced DNA is TGTGCCACCAGCAGAGATCCTGGCGTACAAGAGACCCAGTACTTC.